The 8 T cell receptor beta chains below come from one sample, sequenced in a study of OX40 agonist ivuxolimab in advanced cancers. Libraries were constructed by the immunoSEQ multiplex PCR assay. TCRdb's version of the immuneACCESS table is confined to in-frame rearrangements and falls short of the full clone set. An unresolved V gene accounts for under half of the shortfall where checked; the remainder is of unknown origin. The sample table contains roughly 20,000 clones; only one count was recorded for roughly 72% of them. 20% to 25% of the sample is held by the ten biggest clonotypes. Specimen: CD4+ or CD8+ T cells sorted from blood, collected in a trial of the OX40 agonist ivuxolimab. The receptor source for this set is an adult with an advanced solid tumor such as melanoma, head and neck, liver or kidney cancer.

This chain uses TRBV9 with TRBJ2-3, with D possibly being TRBD1 or TRBD2 (5 bases each). V was pared by 1 base and J by 3 bases, with 18 bases between. CDR3 size: 17 residues. Germline CDR1 is SGDLS and CDR2 is YYNGEE. The CDR3 DNA is TGTGCCAGCAGCGTACTGGGCAGGGAACGGGGAACAGATACGCAGTATTTT. Translation gives CASSVLGRERGTDTQYF.

The chain links TRBV4-1 to TRBJ2-7; D possibly corresponds to TRBD1 (6 bases). With 0 bases removed from V and 4 bases from J, the gap between germline ends came to 13 bases. Per germline, CDR1 MGHRA and CDR2 YSYEKL. This CDR3 spans 15 amino acids. CDR3: CASSQEGAQVYEQYF. The CDR3 DNA reads TGCGCCAGCAGCCAAGAGGGGGCTCAAGTATACGAGCAGTACTTC.

The rearrangement links TRBV13 to TRBJ2-1, with D perhaps TRBD2 (6 bases). Germline V gene lookup returns CDR1 PRHDT and CDR2 FYEKMQ (reference sequence). The V end lost 0 bases, the J end lost 2 bases, and 11 bases lay between the germline ends. The length of the CDR3 is 16 residues. The CDR3 reads CASSLGLTGAYNEQFF. For the CDR3, the DNA is TGTGCCAGCAGCTTAGGCCTAACGGGGGCCTACAATGAGCAGTTCTTC.

This chain uses TRBV7-3 with TRBJ2-1; 8 positions agree with TRBD2. V lost 5 bases, J lost 9 bases, and 12 bases stayed unmatched. There are 15 residues in the CDR3. Germline V gives CDR1 SGHTA, CDR2 FQGTGA. Written as DNA, the CDR3 is TGTGCCAGCAGCCCTCAGCCGGGGGGGCTTGGTGAGCAGTTCTTC. Its translation is CASSPQPGGLGEQFF.

The V call is TRBV7-9, the J call TRBJ2-1; 13 bases fit TRBD2. Germline assignment: CDR1 SEHNR and CDR2 FQNEAQ (reference sequence). The trim removed 5 bases at V and 1 base at J, leaving 5 bases unmatched. This CDR3 region has 17 residues. This chain's CDR3 is CASSTRTSGGSYNEQFF. Here the CDR3 DNA reads TGTGCCAGCAGCACTCGGACTAGCGGGGGTTCCTACAATGAGCAGTTCTTC. Full variable domain (outside the CDR3, taken from reference TRBV7-9 and TRBJ2-1): DTGVSQNPRHKITKRGQNVTFRCDPISEHNRLYWYRQTLGQGPEFLTYFQNEAQLEKSRLLSDRFSAERPKGSFSTLEIQRTEQGDSAMYLCASSTRTSGGSYNEQFFGPGTRLTVL.

By share of the sample, this clone is medium-sized (0.01 to 0.1%). The rearrangement links TRBV6-5 to TRBJ1-1; D gene uncertain. The CDR3 runs 13 residues. Trimming removed 2 bases at V and 2 bases at J, with 6 bases between. Looked up from germline, CDR1 is MNHEY and CDR2 is SVGAGI. The CDR3 DNA is TGTGCCAGCAGTTACGCGGATAACACTGAAGCTTTCTTT. Translation: CASSYADNTEAFF.

This clone counts as medium-sized (0.01 to 0.1%). This chain links TRBV9 with TRBJ2-2; D is uncertain. Trimming pared 0 bases from V and 2 bases from J, leaving 8 bases between. CDR3 size: 15 residues. Germline V gene data show CDR1 as SGDLS and CDR2 as YYNGEE. The CDR3: CASSVGGSNTGELFF. The CDR3 coding sequence is TGTGCCAGCAGCGTAGGCGGCTCAAACACCGGGGAGCTGTTTTTT.

This sequence joins TRBV4-3 and TRBJ2-1, with D perhaps assigned TRBD1 or TRBD2 (5 bases each). Germline loops: CDR1 LGHNA, CDR2 YSLEER. Deletions cut 0 bases from V and 9 bases from J, with 9 bases between. The CDR3 length is 13 residues. In DNA form, the CDR3 reads TGCGCCAGCAGCCAAGATTCAGGGACTGAGCAGTTCTTC. This codes for CASSQDSGTEQFF.